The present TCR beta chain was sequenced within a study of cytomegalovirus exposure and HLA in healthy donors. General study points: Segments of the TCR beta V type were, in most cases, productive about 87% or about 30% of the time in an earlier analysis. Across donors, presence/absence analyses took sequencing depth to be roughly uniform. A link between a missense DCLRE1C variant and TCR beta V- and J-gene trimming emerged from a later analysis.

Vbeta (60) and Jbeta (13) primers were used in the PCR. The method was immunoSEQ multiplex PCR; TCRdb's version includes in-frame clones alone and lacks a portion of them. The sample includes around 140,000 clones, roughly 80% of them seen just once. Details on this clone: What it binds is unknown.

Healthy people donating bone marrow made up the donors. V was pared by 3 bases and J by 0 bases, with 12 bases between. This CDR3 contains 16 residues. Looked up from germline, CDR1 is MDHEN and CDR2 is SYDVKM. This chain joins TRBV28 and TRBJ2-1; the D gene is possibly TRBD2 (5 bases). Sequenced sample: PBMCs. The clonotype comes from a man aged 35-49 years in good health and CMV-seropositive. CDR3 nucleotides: TGTGCCAGCAGTTTGGAAGGGAGCAGCTCCTACAATGAGCAGTTCTTC. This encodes CASSLEGSSSYNEQFF.